This T cell receptor beta chain was identified in a study of Ad26.COV2.S vaccination and SARS-CoV-2 variants. Treatment reported: approximately 18 received Ad26.COV2.S at low or high dose, single or two shots; about 5 received placebo; per-sample allocation not given. Collection of the samples took place on day 63 after the first injection of vaccine or placebo. The method was immunoSEQ multiplex PCR; TCRdb's version includes in-frame clones alone and lacks a portion of them. The sample contains approximately 350,000 clones, around 86% of which appear only once. Germline lookup yields CDR1 SGHVS and CDR2 FNYEAQ. The CDR3 sequence is 14 residues long. Losses at the gene ends were 4 bases for V and 4 bases for J; bases not matched to a gene: 6.

The sequence derives from a person aged 18-60 years who received the Ad26.COV2.S COVID-19 vaccine or a placebo. The chain has TRBV7-6 and TRBJ1-1, with 7 bases aligning to TRBD1. The sequences come from peripheral blood, collected in a trial of Ad26.COV2.S vaccine versus placebo. In nucleotides, the CDR3 is TGTGCCAGCAGCTGGGGGACAGCGGGCACTGAAGCTTTCTTT. Protein sequence: CASSWGTAGTEAFF.